Listed here are 18 T cell receptor beta chains from one sample, sequenced in a study of CD8 T cells in ankylosing spondylitis. TCRdb itself ran the 5' RACE reads through MiXCR, one entry per CDR3 protein. This table holds tens of thousands of distinct CDR3 sequences, 25% to 35% found once. Sequences were obtained from blood, either unsorted or a sorted T cell fraction (not recorded which). The receptors here all came from a male donor with ankylosing spondylitis or in good health (not recorded which).

This clonotype was picked up many times. This chain uses TRBV5-1 with TRBJ1-3; D is uncertain. Germline V CDR1 and CDR2: SGHRS, YFSETQ. With 1 base removed from V and 4 bases from J, the gap between germline ends came to 3 bases. This CDR3 contains 12 residues. CDR3 sequence reads: CASSLSGNTIYF. The DNA of the CDR3 is TGCGCCAGCAGCTTGTCCGGAAACACCATATATTTT.

This clonotype was counted a few times. The V and J genes are TRBV18 and TRBJ1-2; no firm D call. The CDR3 loop spans 13 amino acids. The V end was cut by 3 bases, the J end by 3 bases, with 8 bases between. Germline assignment: CDR1 KGHSH and CDR2 LQKENI. CDR3 bases: TGTGCCAGCTCACCTAGGGCCGACTATGGCTACACCTTC. Translating gives CASSPRADYGYTF.

The table lists this clonotype with many counts. V gene TRBV20-1 combines with J gene TRBJ2-3; D is tentatively TRBD1 or TRBD2 (6 bases each). This CDR3 comprises 15 residues. Per germline, CDR1 DFQATT and CDR2 SNEGSKA (reference sequence). Trimming cost V 3 bases and J 1 base, with 14 bases left between them. The CDR3 bases are TGCAGTGCTAGTCCTCGGGGGCAGGGCACAGATACGCAGTATTTT. Amino acid sequence: CSASPRGQGTDTQYF.

This clonotype was observed a handful of times. The chain combines TRBV9 with TRBJ1-1; D gene uncertain. Germline CDR1 SGDLS, CDR2 YYNGEE. The CDR3 is 16 residues long. Deletions cut 1 base from V and 1 base from J, with 14 bases between. In nucleotides, the CDR3 is TGTGCCAGCAGCGTAACTTCCTTACTCCCGAACACTGAAGCTTTCTTT. Translated, it gives CASSVTSLLPNTEAFF.

The chain couples TRBV5-1 to TRBJ2-7; 11 bases match TRBD2. V dropped 4 bases and J dropped 0; count of bases not matched to a gene: 3. CDR3 size: 15 residues. The V gene's germline CDR1 is SGHRS and CDR2 YFSETQ. The CDR3 protein is CASSLAGGSSYEQYV. CDR3 sequence (DNA): TGCGCCAGCAGCCTAGCGGGGGGCAGCTCCTACGAGCAGTACGTC.

The gene calls are TRBV25-1 and TRBJ2-3, with 7 bases aligning to TRBD2. From germline, CDR1 is MGHDK and CDR2 SYGVNS. Unmatched junction bases numbered 10, after V lost 2 bases and J lost 2 bases. The CDR3 extends over 17 amino acids. The CDR3 region has the DNA TGTGCCAGCAGTGAAAAAGGGAGGGGTTACCTCACAGATACGCAGTATTTT. Translating it yields CASSEKGRGYLTDTQYF.

V and J are TRBV5-1 and TRBJ2-7, with 7 positions matching TRBD1. The junction had 6 bases not matched to a gene; V was cut back by 4 bases and J by 2 bases. The CDR3 extends over 14 amino acids. Germline assignment: CDR1 SGHRS and CDR2 YFSETQ. The CDR3 protein is CASSLPGQTYEQYF. Here the CDR3 DNA reads TGCGCCAGCAGCCTTCCGGGACAGACCTACGAGCAGTACTTC.

This chain links TRBV28 with TRBJ1-5, with 7 bases identical to TRBD1. Trimming removed 6 bases from V and 2 bases from J; junction bases left unmatched: 10. The CDR3 totals 16 residues. Germline V gene sequence: CDR1 MDHEN, CDR2 SYDVKM. CDR3 loop: CASRDRVGEGNQPQHF. CDR3 sequence (DNA): TGTGCCAGCAGAGACAGGGTAGGGGAAGGCAATCAGCCCCAGCATTTT.

V is TRBV2 and J is TRBJ2-2; D may be TRBD1 or TRBD2 (5 bases each). The V end was cut by 6 bases, the J end by 6 bases, with 8 bases between. Germline CDR1 reads SNHLY; CDR2 reads FYNNEI. The CDR3 is made up of 12 amino acids. The CDR3 nucleotides are TGTGCCAGCAGGGGACGGGCCGGGGAGCTGTTTTTT. It encodes CASRGRAGELFF.

The chain couples TRBV11-2 to TRBJ2-5; 8 bases map to TRBD2. Germline V gene data show CDR1 as SGHAT and CDR2 as FQNNGV. The CDR3 consists of 14 residues. The trim removed 0 bases at V and 4 bases at J, leaving 1 base unmatched. Here the CDR3 DNA reads TGTGCCAGCAGCTTAGATCTAGCGGGAGAGACCCAGTACTTC. Protein sequence: CASSLDLAGETQYF.

This clonotype has just a few counts. The rearrangement links TRBV10-3 to TRBJ2-3; 8 bases line up with TRBD2. J was trimmed by 0 bases and V by 6 bases; bases with no gene match: 5. Germline CDR1 is ENHRY and CDR2 is SYGVKD. The CDR3 is 15 amino acids. CDR3 sequence: CAIRGTGGSTDTQYF. The CDR3 DNA reads TGTGCCATCAGGGGGACGGGGGGGAGCACAGATACGCAGTATTTT.

The chain recombines TRBV20-1 with TRBJ2-3, with TRBD2 matching over 10 bases. Germline V gene lookup returns CDR1 DFQATT and CDR2 SNEGSKA (reference sequence). V gave up 5 bases and J gave up 2 bases; unmatched junction bases: 7. CDR3 length: 15 amino acids. CDR3 residues: CSASSGRADTDTQYF. DNA of the CDR3: TGCAGTGCTTCCAGCGGGAGGGCCGACACAGATACGCAGTATTTT.

This chain links TRBV18 with TRBJ2-5; the D call may be TRBD1 or TRBD2 (5 bases each). Per the germline V gene, CDR1 is KGHSH and CDR2 is LQKENI. Trimming cost V 5 bases and J 2 bases, with 9 bases left between them. This CDR3 has 13 residues. CDR3 in amino acids: CASSTGLQETQYF. The CDR3 coding sequence is TGTGCCAGCTCAACAGGACTGCAAGAGACCCAGTACTTC.

The chain employs TRBV15 and TRBJ2-7; TRBD1 agrees at 8 bases. Germline V gives CDR1 LNHNV, CDR2 YYDKDF (reference sequence). The CDR3 is 14 amino acids. Trimming removed 5 bases from V and 11 bases from J; junction bases left unmatched: 14. In DNA, the CDR3 is TGTGCCACCAGCCCTACAAGGACAGGGCGGATGGAGTACGTC. Amino acid sequence: CATSPTRTGRMEYV.

This chain uses TRBV5-1 with TRBJ2-7; a possible D gene is TRBD2 (5 bases). This CDR3 has 18 residues. Germline V gives CDR1 SGHRS, CDR2 YFSETQ. The V and J ends lost 0 bases and 1 base respectively, with 20 bases between them. This CDR3 is CASSLAMTAGLGSYEQYF. The CDR3 DNA is TGCGCCAGCAGCTTGGCCATGACGGCGGGCTTAGGATCCTACGAGCAGTACTTC.

V is TRBV7-9 and J is TRBJ1-1; TRBD1 aligns across 7 bases. Germline lookup yields CDR1 SEHNR and CDR2 FQNEAQ (reference sequence). There are 15 residues in the CDR3. V was pared by 7 bases and J by 4 bases, with 12 bases of the junction left unmatched. CDR3 residues: CASKALTGKVTEAFF. The CDR3 DNA sequence: TGTGCCAGCAAAGCCCTGACAGGGAAGGTCACTGAAGCTTTCTTT.

This clonotype was detected only a few times. The V gene is TRBV5-1, the J gene TRBJ1-4, with TRBD1 identical over 8 bases. The CDR3 runs 15 residues. J lost 7 bases, V lost 2 bases, and 7 bases had no gene match. Germline V gives CDR1 SGHRS, CDR2 YFSETQ. The chain's CDR3 is CASSFAQGAGEKLFF. In DNA, the CDR3 is TGCGCCAGCAGCTTTGCTCAGGGGGCCGGTGAAAAACTGTTTTTT.

This chain connects TRBV10-3 to TRBJ2-7, with 7 bases lining up with TRBD1. V lost 6 bases, J lost 0 bases, and 2 bases stayed unmatched. This CDR3 region has 13 residues. Germline V gives CDR1 ENHRY, CDR2 SYGVKD. In DNA form, the CDR3 reads TGTGCCATCAGGGACAGGAGCTCCTACGAGCAGTACTTC. Encoded protein: CAIRDRSSYEQYF.